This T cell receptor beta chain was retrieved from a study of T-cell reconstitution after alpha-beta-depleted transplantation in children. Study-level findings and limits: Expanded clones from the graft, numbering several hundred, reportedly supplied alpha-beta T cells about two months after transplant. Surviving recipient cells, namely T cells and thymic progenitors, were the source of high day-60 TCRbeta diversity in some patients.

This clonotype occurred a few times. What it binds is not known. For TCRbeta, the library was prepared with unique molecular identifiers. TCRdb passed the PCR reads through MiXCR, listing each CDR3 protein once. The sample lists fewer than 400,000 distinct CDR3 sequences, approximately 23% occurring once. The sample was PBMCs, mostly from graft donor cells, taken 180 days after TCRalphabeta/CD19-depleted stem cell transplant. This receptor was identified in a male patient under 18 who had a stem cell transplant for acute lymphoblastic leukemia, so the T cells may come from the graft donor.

CDR3 DNA sequence: TGCGCCAGCAGCTTGTACGGGGAGAGCACAGATACGCAGTATTTT. Translated: CASSLYGESTDTQYF. This chain links TRBV5-1 with TRBJ2-3, with D possibly being TRBD2 (5 bases). Germline CDR1 SGHRS, CDR2 YFSETQ. This CDR3 is 15 amino acids long. V gave up 1 base and J gave up 0 bases, with 9 bases separating them.